This T cell receptor beta chain was sequenced during a study of vaccination effects on CD4 cells after COVID-19. On the study more broadly: Post-vaccine sampling took place a median of 72 days after the second dose.

This clone has just one count. Its matching antigen is unknown. V lost 4 bases and J 5 bases, leaving 18 bases between the germline ends. CDR3 length: 15 amino acids. CDR1 SGHRS and CDR2 YFSETQ come from the germline V gene. Only in-frame clones appear in the TCRdb table, and some are missing; sequencing was by immunoSEQ multiplex PCR. The data show around 32,000 clones, roughly 63% seen once. Before any sequencing was done, the ViraFEST assay used viral peptide pools to expand antigen-specific CD4+ T cells. Researchers isolated CD4+ T cells once approximately eleven days of culture had elapsed. It was two doses of either the BNT162b2 or mRNA-1273 vaccine that participants received.

The specimen was CD4+ T cells from PBMCs cultured with SARS-CoV-2 spike peptides, collected after COVID-19 vaccination. J is TRBJ1-1 and V is TRBV5-1, with a tentative D call TRBD1 (6 bases). The TCR comes from a human donor who received a COVID-19 vaccine. The CDR3 DNA follows: TGCGCCAGCAGCCCGATCCCAGCAGGGGAGACTGAAGCTTTCTTT. It specifies CASSPIPAGETEAFF. The whole variable domain, filled in from reference TRBV5-1 and TRBJ1-1, reads KAGVTQTPRYLIKTRGQQVTLSCSPISGHRSVSWYQQTPGQGLQFLFEYFSETQRNKGNFPGRFSGRQFSNSRSEMNVSTLELGDSALYLCASSPIPAGETEAFFGQGTRLTVV.